The 14 T cell receptor beta chains below were found in one sample sequenced in a study of cytomegalovirus exposure and HLA in healthy donors. TCRdb keeps only in-frame clones here, not all; method: immunoSEQ multiplex PCR. This table has 100,000 to 150,000 clones, roughly nine tenths appearing once. The sequencing input was PBMCs. These receptors were collected from a young woman in good health and CMV-seronegative.

V usage is TRBV7-8 and J usage is TRBJ2-7; 9 bases are shared with TRBD1. Trimming cost V 4 bases and J 2 bases; bases outside gene matches: 6. The CDR3 length is 15 residues. The germline V gene has CDR1 SGHVS and CDR2 FQNEAQ. The CDR3 sequence: CASSWLGQGPYEQYF. The CDR3 nucleotides are TGTGCCAGCAGCTGGTTGGGACAGGGCCCCTACGAGCAGTACTTC.

The V and J genes are TRBV5-1 and TRBJ2-2; a weak D match, TRBD2 (7 bases). Per the germline V gene, CDR1 is SGHRS and CDR2 is YFSETQ. V lost 4 bases and J lost 3, with 13 bases in between. CDR3 length equals 15 residues. CDR3 amino acids: CASSEGGPYTGELFF. The CDR3, as DNA: TGCGCCAGCAGCGAGGGGGGGCCCTACACCGGGGAGCTGTTTTTT. The full variable domain, with the rest looked up from reference TRBV5-1 and TRBJ2-2, is KAGVTQTPRYLIKTRGQQVTLSCSPISGHRSVSWYQQTPGQGLQFLFEYFSETQRNKGNFPGRFSGRQFSNSRSEMNVSTLELGDSALYLCASSEGGPYTGELFFGEGSRLTVL.

V and J are TRBV4-1 and TRBJ1-3; 7 bases agree with TRBD1. The CDR3 contains 16 residues. With 4 bases clipped from V and 6 bases from J, the junction kept 12 bases outside the gene matches. The germline V gene encodes CDR1 MGHRA and CDR2 YSYEKL. The CDR3 DNA sequence: TGCGCCAGCAGCCCGATTTTAGACAGGGCGCAAAACACCATATATTTT. It translates to CASSPILDRAQNTIYF.

This chain uses TRBV2 with TRBJ2-1; no firm D call. V was clipped by 2 bases and J by 5 bases, with 10 bases between them. The CDR3 extends over 14 amino acids. Germline CDR1 is SNHLY and CDR2 is FYNNEI. CDR3 in amino acids: CASSEISSDNEQFF. Written as DNA, the CDR3 is TGTGCCAGCAGTGAAATCTCCAGCGACAATGAGCAGTTCTTC.

The chain employs TRBV14 and TRBJ1-2, with D possibly being TRBD1 (6 bases). This CDR3 contains 18 residues. Germline CDR1 reads SGHDN; CDR2 reads FVKESK. V was shortened by 0 bases and J by 4 bases, with 21 bases between the two germline ends. The CDR3 nucleotides are TGTGCCAGCAGCCAAGACAGGGGTTTTTTGTCGGACCTCTATGGCTACACCTTC. As protein: CASSQDRGFLSDLYGYTF.

The V gene is TRBV5-6, the J gene TRBJ1-1; D is uncertain. Germline CDR1 SGHDT, CDR2 YYEEEE. V was pared by 4 bases and J by 6 bases, with 16 bases between. The length of the CDR3 is 14 residues. CDR3 nucleotide sequence: TGTGCCAGCAGCCCCGGGTTCGGGGTCGCTGAAGCTTTCTTT. Translating it yields CASSPGFGVAEAFF.

This clone was observed a single time. V usage is TRBV6-1 and J usage is TRBJ1-2; D call uncertain. Germline assignment: CDR1 MNHNS and CDR2 SASEGT. The CDR3 is made up of 16 amino acids. The V and J ends lost 2 bases and 5 bases respectively, with 18 bases between them. CDR3: CASSERWRAGLYGYTF. The DNA of the CDR3 is TGTGCCAGCAGTGAAAGATGGCGGGCAGGCTTATATGGCTACACCTTC.

This chain connects TRBV6-1 to TRBJ2-3, with a possible D match to TRBD2 (5 bases). This CDR3 contains 16 residues. Germline CDR1 is MNHNS and CDR2 is SASEGT. Deletions cut 2 bases from V and 5 bases from J, with 17 bases between. The CDR3, as DNA: TGTGCCAGCAGTGAACGCCCCTCCTTCCGGGAAGATACGCAGTATTTT. Amino acids: CASSERPSFREDTQYF.

The rearrangement joins TRBV5-4 to TRBJ1-2; 7 bases align to TRBD1. Germline CDR1 is SGHNT and CDR2 is YYREEE (reference sequence). This CDR3 is built from 15 residues. V lost 2 bases, J lost 8 bases, and 12 bases stayed unmatched. CDR3 in amino acids: CASSFLQGKISGYTF. The CDR3 nucleotides are TGTGCCAGCAGCTTCTTACAGGGGAAAATTTCGGGCTACACCTTC.

This sequence joins TRBV5-4 and TRBJ2-1; TRBD2 matches 9 bases. V gave up 3 bases and J gave up 9 bases; unmatched junction bases: 4. CDR1 is SGHNT, CDR2 YYREEE, per germline (reference sequence). The CDR3 covers 13 residues. The CDR3: CASSSGLAPEQFF. The DNA of the CDR3 is TGTGCCAGCAGCTCGGGACTAGCCCCTGAGCAGTTCTTC.

The rearrangement joins TRBV28 to TRBJ1-5, with a tentative D call TRBD1 (6 bases). Looked up from germline, CDR1 is MDHEN and CDR2 is SYDVKM. Trimming removed 5 bases at V and 3 bases at J, with 17 bases between. The CDR3 extends over 16 amino acids. As DNA, the CDR3 is TGTGCCAGCAGTGGCAAGGGGGTTTATAACAATCAGCCCCAGCATTTT. It encodes CASSGKGVYNNQPQHF. Looking up the rest from reference TRBV28 and TRBJ1-5 gives the full variable domain: DVKVTQSSRYLVKRTGEKVFLECVQDMDHENMFWYRQDPGLGLRLIYFSYDVKMKEKGDIPEGYSVSREKKERFSLILESASTNQTSMYLCASSGKGVYNNQPQHFGDGTRLSIL.

The rearrangement joins TRBV7-6 to TRBJ2-6, with a possible D match to TRBD1 (5 bases). Germline-derived CDR1 and CDR2 are SGHVS and FNYEAQ. This CDR3 contains 17 residues. Deletions cut 1 base from V and 2 bases from J, with 12 bases between. CDR3 residues: CASSLGLTRAGANVLTF. The CDR3 region has the DNA TGTGCCAGCAGCTTAGGTTTGACCAGGGCTGGGGCCAACGTCCTGACTTTC.

V is TRBV10-3 and J is TRBJ1-2; D unresolved. CDR1 and CDR2 (germline): ENHRY, SYGVKD. Trimming removed 4 bases at V and 4 bases at J, with 16 bases between. CDR3 size: 15 residues. CDR3 in DNA: TGTGCCATCAGTGGGGAGAGGTCTTTTGTCTATGGCTACACCTTC. Encoded protein: CAISGERSFVYGYTF.

The chain uses TRBV6-1 and TRBJ1-4; unclear D gene. Germline V gene sequence: CDR1 MNHNS, CDR2 SASEGT. This CDR3 region has 13 residues. Trimming pared 7 bases from V and 5 bases from J, leaving 11 bases between. CDR3 in amino acids: CASMSGWNEKLFF. The CDR3 bases are TGTGCCAGCATGTCGGGTTGGAATGAAAAACTGTTTTTT.